A single sample is the source of the 3 T cell receptor beta chains below, sequenced in a study of beta chain features in type 1 diabetes. The authors reverse transcribed all of the isolated RNA, so sequencing captured expressed TCRB transcripts. The method was immunoSEQ multiplex PCR; TCRdb's version includes in-frame clones alone and lacks a portion of them. The data hold about 410,000 clones, with about 14% observed a single time. The specimen sequenced was naive CD4+ T cells from blood. The receptors come from a man younger than 45 in good health.

The gene calls are TRBV25-1 and TRBJ1-6; D remains unclear. In germline, CDR1 is MGHDK, CDR2 SYGVNS. Between the trimmed V and J ends, which lost 4 bases and 7 bases, there was a span of 8 bases. This CDR3 comprises 13 residues. The CDR3 DNA sequence: TGTGCCAGCAGTGCTCTAGCGAATTCACCCCTCCACTTT. Protein sequence: CASSALANSPLHF.

This clone turned up a few times. The chain couples TRBV29-1 to TRBJ2-3; D unclear. Germline V lookup: CDR1 SQVTM, CDR2 ANQGSEA. Trimming cost V 5 bases and J 2 bases, with 11 bases left between them. This CDR3 is 13 amino acids long. The CDR3 reads CSVLLTYTDTQYF. The CDR3 DNA reads TGCAGCGTTCTCCTCACGTACACAGATACGCAGTATTTT.

V is TRBV5-1 and J is TRBJ2-1, with no clear D. Germline lookup yields CDR1 SGHRS and CDR2 YFSETQ. V was clipped by 1 base and J by 7 bases, with 15 bases between them. CDR3 length: 15 amino acids. Here the CDR3 reads CASSLSGSSGNEQFF. The CDR3 nucleotides are TGCGCCAGCAGCTTGTCGGGTAGTTCCGGGAATGAGCAGTTCTTC.